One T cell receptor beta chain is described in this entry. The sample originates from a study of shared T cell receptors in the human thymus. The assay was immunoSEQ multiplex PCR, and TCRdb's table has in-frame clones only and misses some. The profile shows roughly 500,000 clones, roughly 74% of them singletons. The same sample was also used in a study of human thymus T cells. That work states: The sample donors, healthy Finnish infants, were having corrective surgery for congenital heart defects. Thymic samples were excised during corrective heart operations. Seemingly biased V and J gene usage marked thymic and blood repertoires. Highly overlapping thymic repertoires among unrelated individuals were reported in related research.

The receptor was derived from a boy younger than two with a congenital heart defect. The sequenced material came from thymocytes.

CDR3 residues: CASSLYPLAGGPGNEQFF. The CDR3 DNA follows: TGTGCCAGCAGTTTATACCCCCTGGCGGGAGGGCCTGGCAATGAGCAGTTCTTC. The V and J genes are TRBV27 and TRBJ2-1; TRBD2 matches 9 bases. CDR1 is MNHEY, CDR2 SMNVEV, per germline (reference sequence). V gave up 1 base and J gave up 6 bases; unmatched junction bases: 13. This CDR3 has 18 amino acids.